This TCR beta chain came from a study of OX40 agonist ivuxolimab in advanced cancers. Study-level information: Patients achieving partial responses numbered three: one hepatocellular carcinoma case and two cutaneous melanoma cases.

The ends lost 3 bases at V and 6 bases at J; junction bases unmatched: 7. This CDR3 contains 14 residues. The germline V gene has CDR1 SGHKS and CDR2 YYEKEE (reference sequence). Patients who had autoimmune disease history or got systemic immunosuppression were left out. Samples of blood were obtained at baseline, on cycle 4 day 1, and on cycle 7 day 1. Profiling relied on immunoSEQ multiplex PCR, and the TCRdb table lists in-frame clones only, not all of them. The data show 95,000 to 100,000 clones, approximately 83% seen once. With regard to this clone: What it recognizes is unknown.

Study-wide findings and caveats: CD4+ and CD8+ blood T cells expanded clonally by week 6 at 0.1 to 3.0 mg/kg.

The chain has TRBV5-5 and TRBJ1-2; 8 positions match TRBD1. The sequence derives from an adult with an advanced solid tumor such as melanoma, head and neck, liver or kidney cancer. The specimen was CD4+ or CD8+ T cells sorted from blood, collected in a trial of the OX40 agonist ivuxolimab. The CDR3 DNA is TGTGCCAGCAGCTATCCGACAGGGGTAGATGGCTACACCTTC. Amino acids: CASSYPTGVDGYTF. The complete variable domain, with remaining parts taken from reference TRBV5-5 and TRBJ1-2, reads DAGVTQSPTHLIKTRGQQVTLRCSPISGHKSVSWYQQVLGQGPQFIFQYYEKEERGRGNFPDRFSARQFPNYSSELNVNALLLGDSALYLCASSYPTGVDGYTFGSGTRLTVV.